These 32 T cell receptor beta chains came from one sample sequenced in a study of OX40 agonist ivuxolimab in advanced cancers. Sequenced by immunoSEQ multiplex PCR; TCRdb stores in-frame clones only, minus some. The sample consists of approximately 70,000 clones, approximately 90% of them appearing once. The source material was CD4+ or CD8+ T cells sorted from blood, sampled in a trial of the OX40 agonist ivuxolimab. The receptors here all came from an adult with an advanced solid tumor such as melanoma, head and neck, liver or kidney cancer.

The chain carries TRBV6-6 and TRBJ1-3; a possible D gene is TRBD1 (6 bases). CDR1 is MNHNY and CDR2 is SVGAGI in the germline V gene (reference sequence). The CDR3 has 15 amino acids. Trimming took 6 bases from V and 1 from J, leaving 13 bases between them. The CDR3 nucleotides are TGTGCCAGCAGCGCGACAGGATCGTCTGGAAACACCATATATTTT. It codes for CASSATGSSGNTIYF.

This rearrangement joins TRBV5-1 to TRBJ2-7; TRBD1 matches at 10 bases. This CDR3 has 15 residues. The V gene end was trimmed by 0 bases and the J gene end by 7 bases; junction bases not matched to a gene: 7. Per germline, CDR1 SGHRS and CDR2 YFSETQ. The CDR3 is CASSLEGQGIGEQYF. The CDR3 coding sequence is TGCGCCAGCAGCTTGGAGGGACAGGGGATAGGGGAGCAGTACTTC.

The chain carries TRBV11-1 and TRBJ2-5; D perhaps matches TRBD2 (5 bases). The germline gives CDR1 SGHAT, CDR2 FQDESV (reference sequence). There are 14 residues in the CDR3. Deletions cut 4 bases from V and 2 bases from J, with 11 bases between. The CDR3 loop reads CASSSSGGQETQYF. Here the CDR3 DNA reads TGTGCCAGCAGCTCCTCTGGCGGGCAAGAGACCCAGTACTTC.

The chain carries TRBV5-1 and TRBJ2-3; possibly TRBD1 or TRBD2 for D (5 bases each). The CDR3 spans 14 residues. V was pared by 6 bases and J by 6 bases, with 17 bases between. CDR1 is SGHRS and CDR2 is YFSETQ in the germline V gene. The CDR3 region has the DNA TGCGCCAGCACCCCCGTGACAGCGGCGGATACGCAGTATTTT. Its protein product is CASTPVTAADTQYF.

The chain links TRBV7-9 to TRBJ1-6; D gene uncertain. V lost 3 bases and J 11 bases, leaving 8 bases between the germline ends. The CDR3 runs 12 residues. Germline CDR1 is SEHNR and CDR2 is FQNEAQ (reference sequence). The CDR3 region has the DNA TGTGCCAGCAGCTTGGATTCACCACCCCTCCACTTT. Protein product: CASSLDSPPLHF.

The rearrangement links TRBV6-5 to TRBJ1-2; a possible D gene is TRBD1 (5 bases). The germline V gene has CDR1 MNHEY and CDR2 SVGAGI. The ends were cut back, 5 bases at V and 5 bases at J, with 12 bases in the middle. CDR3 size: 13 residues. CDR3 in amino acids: CASSTGTVYGYTF. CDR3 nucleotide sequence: TGTGCCAGCAGTACCGGGACGGTATATGGCTACACCTTC.

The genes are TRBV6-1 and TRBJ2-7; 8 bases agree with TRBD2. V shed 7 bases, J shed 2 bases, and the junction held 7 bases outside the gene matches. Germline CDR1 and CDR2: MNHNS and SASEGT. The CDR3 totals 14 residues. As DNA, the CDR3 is TGTGCCAGCAAACAGACTAGCGTAGCCTACGAGCAGTACTTC. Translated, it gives CASKQTSVAYEQYF.

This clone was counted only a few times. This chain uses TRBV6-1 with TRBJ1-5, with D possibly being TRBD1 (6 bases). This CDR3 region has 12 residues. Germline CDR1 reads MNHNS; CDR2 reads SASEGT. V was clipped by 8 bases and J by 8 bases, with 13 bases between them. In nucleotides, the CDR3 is TGTGCCAGCGACCGGAGGGGGGAGCCCCAGCATTTT. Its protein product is CASDRRGEPQHF.

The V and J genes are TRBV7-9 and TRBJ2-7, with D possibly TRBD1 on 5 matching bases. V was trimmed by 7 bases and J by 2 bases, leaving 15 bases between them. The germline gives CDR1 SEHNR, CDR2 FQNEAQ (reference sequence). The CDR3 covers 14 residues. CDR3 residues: CASTSQGRTYEQYF. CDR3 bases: TGTGCCAGCACCTCCCAGGGTAGAACCTACGAGCAGTACTTC.

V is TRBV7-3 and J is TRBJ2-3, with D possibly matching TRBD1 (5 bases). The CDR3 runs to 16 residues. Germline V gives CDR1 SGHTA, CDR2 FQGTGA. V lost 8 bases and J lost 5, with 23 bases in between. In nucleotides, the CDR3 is TGTGCCAGCTCCGCTAAGCCGGGTAGGGGTGGAGATACGCAGTATTTT. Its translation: CASSAKPGRGGDTQYF.

In DNA form, the CDR3 reads TGTGCCAGCAGCCCTCCGGACTCTGGGGCCAACGTCCTGACTTTC. It translates to CASSPPDSGANVLTF. The chain uses TRBV9 and TRBJ2-6; D not resolved. The CDR3 has 15 residues. Trimming took off 4 bases at V and 0 bases at J, with 8 bases between the two ends. Germline V lookup: CDR1 SGDLS, CDR2 YYNGEE.

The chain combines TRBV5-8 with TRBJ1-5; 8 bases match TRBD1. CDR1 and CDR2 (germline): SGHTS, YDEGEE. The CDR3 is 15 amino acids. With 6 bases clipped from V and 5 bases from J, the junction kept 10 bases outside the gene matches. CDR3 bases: TGTGCCAGCAACACTGGGGACAGGAACGATCAGCCCCAGCATTTT. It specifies CASNTGDRNDQPQHF.

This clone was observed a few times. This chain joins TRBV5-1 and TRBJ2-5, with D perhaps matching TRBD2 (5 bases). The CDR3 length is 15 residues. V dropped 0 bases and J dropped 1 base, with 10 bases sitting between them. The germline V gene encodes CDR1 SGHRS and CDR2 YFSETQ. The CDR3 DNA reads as TGCGCCAGCAGCTTGGCGAGGGCTACCCAAGAGACCCAGTACTTC. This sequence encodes CASSLARATQETQYF.

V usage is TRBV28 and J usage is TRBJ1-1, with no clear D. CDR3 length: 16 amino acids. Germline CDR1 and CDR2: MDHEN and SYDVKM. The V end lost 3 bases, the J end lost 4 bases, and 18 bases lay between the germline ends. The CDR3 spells CASSFVSGIVGTEAFF. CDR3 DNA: TGTGCCAGCAGTTTTGTTTCGGGGATCGTTGGCACTGAAGCTTTCTTT.

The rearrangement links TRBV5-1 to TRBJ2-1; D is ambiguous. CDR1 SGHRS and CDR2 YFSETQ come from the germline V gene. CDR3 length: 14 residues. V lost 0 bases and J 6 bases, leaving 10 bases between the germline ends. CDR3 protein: CASSLGGALNEQFF. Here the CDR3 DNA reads TGCGCCAGCAGCTTGGGTGGAGCTCTCAATGAGCAGTTCTTC.

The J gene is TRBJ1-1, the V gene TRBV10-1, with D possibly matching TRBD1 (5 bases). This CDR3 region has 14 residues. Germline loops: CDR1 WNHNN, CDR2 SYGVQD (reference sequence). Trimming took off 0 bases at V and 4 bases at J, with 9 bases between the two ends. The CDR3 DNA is TGCGCCAGCAGTGAGTCTCTTGGGGGCACTGAAGCTTTCTTT. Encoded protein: CASSESLGGTEAFF.

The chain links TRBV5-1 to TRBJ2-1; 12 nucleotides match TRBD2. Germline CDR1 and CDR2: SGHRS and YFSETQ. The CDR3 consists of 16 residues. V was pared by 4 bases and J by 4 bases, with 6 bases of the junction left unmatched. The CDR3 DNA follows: TGCGCCAGCAGCACCCAGACTAGCGGGGGATACAATGAGCAGTTCTTC. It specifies CASSTQTSGGYNEQFF.

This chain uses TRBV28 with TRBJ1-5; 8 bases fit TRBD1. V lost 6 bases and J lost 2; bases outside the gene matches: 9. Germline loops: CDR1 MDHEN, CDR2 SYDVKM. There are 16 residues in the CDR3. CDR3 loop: CASSTPLGQGNQPQHF. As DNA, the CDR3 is TGTGCCAGCAGCACCCCCCTGGGACAGGGCAATCAGCCCCAGCATTTT. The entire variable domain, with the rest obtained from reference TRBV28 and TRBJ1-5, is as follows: DVKVTQSSRYLVKRTGEKVFLECVQDMDHENMFWYRQDPGLGLRLIYFSYDVKMKEKGDIPEGYSVSREKKERFSLILESASTNQTSMYLCASSTPLGQGNQPQHFGDGTRLSIL.

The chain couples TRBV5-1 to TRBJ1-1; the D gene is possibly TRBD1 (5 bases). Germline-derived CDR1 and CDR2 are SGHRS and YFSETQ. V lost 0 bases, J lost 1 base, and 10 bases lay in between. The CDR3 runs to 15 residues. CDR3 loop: CASSLGGRRNTEAFF. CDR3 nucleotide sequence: TGCGCCAGCAGCTTGGGGGGCCGTCGGAACACTGAAGCTTTCTTT.

The CDR3 region has the DNA TGCGCCAGCAGTGATAATACAGGACTGAACACTGAAGCTTTCTTT. Protein sequence: CASSDNTGLNTEAFF. The rearrangement links TRBV10-1 to TRBJ1-1; D is possibly TRBD1 (5 bases). This CDR3 comprises 15 residues. The V end lost 3 bases, the J end lost 0 bases, and 11 bases lay between the germline ends. Germline V gene sequence: CDR1 WNHNN, CDR2 SYGVQD (reference sequence).

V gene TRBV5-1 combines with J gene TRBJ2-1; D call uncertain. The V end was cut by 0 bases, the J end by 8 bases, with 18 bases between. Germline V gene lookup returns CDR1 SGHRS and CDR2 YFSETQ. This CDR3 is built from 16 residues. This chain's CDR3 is CASSLVGITVSDEQFF. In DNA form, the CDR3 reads TGCGCCAGCAGCTTGGTAGGGATAACGGTTTCGGATGAGCAGTTCTTC.

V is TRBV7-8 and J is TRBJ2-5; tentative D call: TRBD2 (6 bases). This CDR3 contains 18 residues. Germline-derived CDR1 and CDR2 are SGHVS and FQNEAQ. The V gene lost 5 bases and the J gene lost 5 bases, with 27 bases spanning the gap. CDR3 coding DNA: TGTGCCAGCAGCCCGTTTTCCCTTAGGGAGCGGAGGGCGGAGACCCAGTACTTC. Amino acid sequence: CASSPFSLRERRAETQYF.

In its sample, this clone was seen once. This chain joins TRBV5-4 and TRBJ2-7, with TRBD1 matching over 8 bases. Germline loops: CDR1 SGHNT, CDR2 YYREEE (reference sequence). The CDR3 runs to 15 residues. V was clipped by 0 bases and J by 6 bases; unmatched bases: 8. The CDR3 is CASSLGGQARGEQYF. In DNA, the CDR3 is TGTGCCAGCAGCTTGGGGGGACAGGCTAGGGGCGAGCAGTACTTC.

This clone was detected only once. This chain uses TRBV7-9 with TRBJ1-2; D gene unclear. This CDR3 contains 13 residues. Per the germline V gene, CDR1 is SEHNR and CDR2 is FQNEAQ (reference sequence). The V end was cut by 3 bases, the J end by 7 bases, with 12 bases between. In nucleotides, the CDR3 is TGTGCCAGCAGCTTTATAGGGTTATTTGGCTACACCTTC. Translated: CASSFIGLFGYTF.

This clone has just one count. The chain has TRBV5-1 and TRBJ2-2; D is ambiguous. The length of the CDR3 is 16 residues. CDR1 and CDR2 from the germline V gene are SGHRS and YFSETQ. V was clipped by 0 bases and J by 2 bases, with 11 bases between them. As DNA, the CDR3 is TGCGCCAGCAGCTTGGAGGTGATCACAAACACCGGGGAGCTGTTTTTT. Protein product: CASSLEVITNTGELFF.

Here the CDR3 reads CASSRWGSPLHF. The CDR3 DNA is TGTGCCAGCAGCCGGTGGGGGTCACCCCTCCACTTT. The chain couples TRBV7-9 to TRBJ1-6, with D maybe TRBD1 (5 bases). Between the trimmed V and J ends, which lost 5 bases and 10 bases, there was a span of 9 bases. Germline V gene data show CDR1 as SEHNR and CDR2 as FQNEAQ (reference sequence). The CDR3 runs 12 residues.

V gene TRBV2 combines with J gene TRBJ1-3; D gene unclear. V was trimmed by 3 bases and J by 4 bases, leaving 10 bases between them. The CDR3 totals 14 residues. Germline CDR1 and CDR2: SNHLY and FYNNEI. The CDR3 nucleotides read TGTGCCAGCAGTGATGTGGGGTACGGAAACACCATATATTTT. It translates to CASSDVGYGNTIYF.

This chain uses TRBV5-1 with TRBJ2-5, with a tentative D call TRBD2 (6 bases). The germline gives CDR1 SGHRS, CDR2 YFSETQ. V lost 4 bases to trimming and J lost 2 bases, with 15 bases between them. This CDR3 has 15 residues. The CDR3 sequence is CASSKLSGTQETQYF. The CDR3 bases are TGCGCCAGCAGCAAACTTAGCGGAACTCAAGAGACCCAGTACTTC.

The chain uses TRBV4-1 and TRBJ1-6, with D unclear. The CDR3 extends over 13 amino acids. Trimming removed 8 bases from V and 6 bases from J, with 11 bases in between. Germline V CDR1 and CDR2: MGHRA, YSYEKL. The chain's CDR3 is CASRRVLNSPLHF. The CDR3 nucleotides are TGCGCCAGCCGGCGAGTCCTTAATTCACCCCTCCACTTT.

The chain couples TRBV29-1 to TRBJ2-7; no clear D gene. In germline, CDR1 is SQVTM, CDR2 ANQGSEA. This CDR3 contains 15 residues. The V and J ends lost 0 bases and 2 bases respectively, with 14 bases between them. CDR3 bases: TGCAGCGTTGAAGATCCGAGGTCCCCGACCTACGAGCAGTACTTC. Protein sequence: CSVEDPRSPTYEQYF.

Here the CDR3 DNA reads TGTGCCAGCACTGGGAACACAGATACGCAGTATTTT. Translation: CASTGNTDTQYF. V usage is TRBV6-5 and J usage is TRBJ2-3; D gene ambiguous. There are 12 residues in the CDR3. Trimming removed 7 bases at V and 2 bases at J, with 7 bases between. The germline V gene encodes CDR1 MNHEY and CDR2 SVGAGI.

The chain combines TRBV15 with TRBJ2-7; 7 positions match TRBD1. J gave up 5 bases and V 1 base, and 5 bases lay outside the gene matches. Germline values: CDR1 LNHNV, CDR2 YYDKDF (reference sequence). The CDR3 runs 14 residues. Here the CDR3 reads CATSRARGIDEQYF. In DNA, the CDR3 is TGTGCCACCAGCAGAGCCAGGGGGATCGACGAGCAGTACTTC.